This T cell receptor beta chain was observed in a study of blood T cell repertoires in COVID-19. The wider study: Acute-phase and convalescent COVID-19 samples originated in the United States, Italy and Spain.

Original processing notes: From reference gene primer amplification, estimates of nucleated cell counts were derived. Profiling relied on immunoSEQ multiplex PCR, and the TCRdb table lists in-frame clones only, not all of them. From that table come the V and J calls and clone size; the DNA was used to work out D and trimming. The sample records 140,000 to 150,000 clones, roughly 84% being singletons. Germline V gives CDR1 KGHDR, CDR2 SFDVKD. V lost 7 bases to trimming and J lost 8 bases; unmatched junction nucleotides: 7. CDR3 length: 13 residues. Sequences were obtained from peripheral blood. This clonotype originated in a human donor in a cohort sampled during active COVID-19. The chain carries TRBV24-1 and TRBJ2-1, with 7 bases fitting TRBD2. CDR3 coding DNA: TGTGCCACCAGGGGGCCCGCGGGGGATGAGCAGTTCTTC. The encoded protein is CATRGPAGDEQFF.